Sequencing of this T cell receptor (beta chain) was carried out in a study of T cell repertoires in cytomegalovirus infection. The CDR3 consists of 15 residues. CDR1 is SEHNR and CDR2 is FQNEAQ in the germline V gene (reference sequence). Trimming cost V 6 bases and J 6 bases, with 17 bases left between them. A word on this clonotype: Its antigen is undetermined.

TCRdb reprocessed the reads via MiXCR and lists one record per CDR3 protein. The profile covers a few hundred thousand distinct CDR3 sequences, with 20% to 30% appearing a single time and about an eighth taken by the ten largest. The input for sequencing was cultured PBMCs, taken from culture after CMV antigen stimulation. The TCR was taken from a human donor in good health (CMV status not recorded). Some clones in this sample may be carry-over from other donors' samples. This chain uses TRBV7-9 with TRBJ2-2; a weak D match, TRBD2 (6 bases). The CDR3 sequence: CASSHRGSIAGELFF. In nucleotides, the CDR3 is TGTGCCAGCAGTCACCGGGGGTCAATCGCCGGGGAGCTGTTTTTT. The whole variable domain, filled in from reference TRBV7-9 and TRBJ2-2, reads DTGVSQNPRHKITKRGQNVTFRCDPISEHNRLYWYRQTLGQGPEFLTYFQNEAQLEKSRLLSDRFSAERPKGSFSTLEIQRTEQGDSAMYLCASSHRGSIAGELFFGEGSRLTVL.